The 16 T cell receptor beta chains presented below share a single source sample, sequenced in a study of PD-L1 blockade in urothelial cancer. This table comes from immunoSEQ multiplex PCR, and its TCRdb copy is limited to in-frame clones, with some not included. Among around 100,000 clones listed, about nine tenths were seen once. Time point here: pretreatment peripheral blood. Sequenced here: PBMCs, sampled around atezolizumab (anti-PD-L1) treatment. These receptors all come from a man aged 60 to 75 with urothelial cancer.

This chain uses TRBV5-6 with TRBJ1-2; 7 nucleotides line up with TRBD1. V was pared by 5 bases and J by 4 bases, with 8 bases of the junction left unmatched. From germline, CDR1 is SGHDT and CDR2 YYEEEE. The CDR3 is 14 residues long. CDR3 region: CASRQEGGLYGYTF. For the CDR3, the DNA is TGTGCCAGCAGGCAAGAAGGGGGCCTCTATGGCTACACCTTC.

This chain's CDR3 is CASSEMAGDGQPQHF. Written as DNA, the CDR3 is TGTGCCAGCAGTGAAATGGCGGGGGACGGACAGCCCCAGCATTTT. The rearrangement uses TRBV2 and TRBJ1-5, with D possibly being TRBD1 (5 bases). Germline V gene lookup returns CDR1 SNHLY and CDR2 FYNNEI. The CDR3 consists of 15 residues. Trimming pared 2 bases from V and 7 bases from J, leaving 15 bases between.

The genes are TRBV5-6 and TRBJ2-2; 8 positions match TRBD2. Germline V gene sequence: CDR1 SGHDT, CDR2 YYEEEE. The CDR3 covers 17 residues. V lost 10 bases to trimming and J lost 1 base; unmatched junction nucleotides: 15. The CDR3 is CASERGIAGRNTGELFF. The CDR3 DNA reads TGTGCCTCCGAGCGGGGGATAGCGGGGAGGAACACCGGGGAGCTGTTTTTT.

In this sample, this clone turned up once. The chain uses TRBV4-1 and TRBJ2-7, with D possibly being TRBD2 (5 bases). V was trimmed by 0 bases and J by 6 bases, leaving 12 bases between them. Germline V gene lookup returns CDR1 MGHRA and CDR2 YSYEKL. CDR3 length: 14 residues. The CDR3 spells CASSQEGPGGEQYF. The CDR3 DNA is TGCGCCAGCAGCCAAGAAGGCCCAGGAGGCGAGCAGTACTTC.

The rearrangement links TRBV7-2 to TRBJ1-1; D is possibly TRBD1 (6 bases). This CDR3 is built from 16 residues. The germline V gene encodes CDR1 SGHTA and CDR2 FQGNSA. Trimming stripped 2 bases from V and 1 base from J, with 14 bases between. The chain's CDR3 is CASSLMGAGTNTEAFF. DNA of the CDR3: TGTGCCAGCAGCTTAATGGGGGCCGGGACGAACACTGAAGCTTTCTTT.

V gene TRBV10-3 combines with J gene TRBJ1-2; 8 bases map to TRBD1. CDR1 and CDR2 from the germline V gene are ENHRY and SYGVKD. V lost 10 bases to trimming and J lost 6 bases; unmatched junction nucleotides: 7. The CDR3 loop spans 12 amino acids. The DNA for the CDR3 is TGTGCCAGCACAGGGGGGGTCGATGGCTACACCTTC. Encoded protein: CASTGGVDGYTF.

The chain combines TRBV9 with TRBJ2-1; D may be TRBD2 (7 bases). Germline V lookup: CDR1 SGDLS, CDR2 YYNGEE. The CDR3 consists of 17 residues. V was pared by 1 base and J by 5 bases, with 19 bases between. The CDR3 loop reads CASSVKVAGALHNEQFF. The CDR3 DNA is TGTGCCAGCAGCGTAAAGGTTGCGGGGGCCCTTCACAATGAGCAGTTCTTC.

V gene TRBV5-4 combines with J gene TRBJ2-7, with TRBD2 matching 13 bases. Germline V gene lookup returns CDR1 SGHNT and CDR2 YYREEE (reference sequence). The V gene end was trimmed by 4 bases and the J gene end by 2 bases; junction bases not matched to a gene: 3. There are 15 residues in the CDR3. CDR3 sequence (DNA): TGTGCCAGCAGCATCGGGACTAGCGGGACCTACGAGCAGTACTTC. It specifies CASSIGTSGTYEQYF.

The chain uses TRBV9 and TRBJ2-5; 7 bases map to TRBD2. CDR3 length: 16 residues. The V gene's germline CDR1 is SGDLS and CDR2 YYNGEE. V gave up 1 base and J gave up 5 bases; unmatched junction bases: 11. As DNA, the CDR3 is TGTGCCAGCAGCGTAAGGGGTGGGGCGGGAGTTGAGACCCAGTACTTC. Translating gives CASSVRGGAGVETQYF.

The chain couples TRBV7-2 to TRBJ2-7; D gene uncertain. The V gene lost 5 bases and the J gene lost 2 bases, with 13 bases spanning the gap. Looked up from germline, CDR1 is SGHTA and CDR2 is FQGNSA. The CDR3 has 14 amino acids. CDR3 DNA: TGTGCCAGCAGCCCTCAGATCGCTGCCTACGAGCAGTACTTC. Its translation: CASSPQIAAYEQYF. Full variable domain (rest looked up from reference TRBV7-2 and TRBJ2-7): GAGVSQSPSNKVTEKGKDVELRCDPISGHTALYWYRQSLGQGLEFLIYFQGNSAPDKSGLPSDRFSAERTGGSVSTLTIQRTQQEDSAVYLCASSPQIAAYEQYFGPGTRLTVT.

The gene calls are TRBV19 and TRBJ1-1; 9 positions match TRBD1. Germline CDR1 reads LNHDA; CDR2 reads SQIVND (reference sequence). V shed 7 bases, J shed 10 bases, and the junction held 13 bases outside the gene matches. CDR3 size: 14 residues. The CDR3 bases are TGTGCCAGTATTCAGTCACGGGACAGGGCGGTAGCTTTCTTT. Its protein product is CASIQSRDRAVAFF.

This chain joins TRBV6-6 and TRBJ2-5; TRBD1 matches 7 bases. The CDR3 sequence is 15 residues long. The V and J ends lost 6 bases and 2 bases, in that order; junction bases with no gene match: 9. Germline CDR1 reads MNHNY; CDR2 reads SVGAGI (reference sequence). The CDR3 protein is CASSAPGQPQETQYF. The CDR3 nucleotides are TGTGCCAGCAGCGCACCGGGACAGCCTCAAGAGACCCAGTACTTC.

The chain uses TRBV5-1 and TRBJ2-2; TRBD2 agrees at 13 bases. The germline V gene encodes CDR1 SGHRS and CDR2 YFSETQ. The CDR3 runs 17 residues. The junction had 5 bases not matched to a gene; V was cut back by 6 bases and J by 0 bases. The CDR3 sequence is CASILTSGGPNTGELFF. The CDR3, as DNA: TGCGCCAGCATCCTGACTAGCGGGGGGCCGAACACCGGGGAGCTGTTTTTT.

This rearrangement joins TRBV9 to TRBJ2-3; 11 nucleotides agree with TRBD2. CDR1 is SGDLS and CDR2 is YYNGEE in the germline V gene. This CDR3 is built from 16 residues. After removal of 0 bases from V and 3 bases from J, the junction contained 3 bases not matched to a gene. In DNA form, the CDR3 reads TGTGCCAGCAGCGTAGGTAGCGGGAGGGCAACAGATACGCAGTATTTT. Its protein product is CASSVGSGRATDTQYF.

V and J are TRBV18 and TRBJ1-1; 7 bases line up with TRBD1. Per germline, CDR1 KGHSH and CDR2 LQKENI. The CDR3 is 13 residues long. With V trimmed by 1 base and J by 10 bases, 6 bases remained unmatched. DNA of the CDR3: TGTGCCAGCTCACCACACGACCGGGACAGAGCTTTCTTT. Amino acid sequence: CASSPHDRDRAFF. Filled out from reference TRBV18 and TRBJ1-1, the complete variable domain reads NAGVMQNPRHLVRRRGQEARLRCSPMKGHSHVYWYRQLPEEGLKFMVYLQKENIIDESGMPKERFSAEFPKEGPSILRIQQVVRGDSAAYFCASSPHDRDRAFFGQGTRLTVV.

This chain links TRBV23-1 with TRBJ1-6; TRBD1 is a possible D gene (5 bases). TRBV23-1 is an ORF, with its function uncertain. V was shortened by 6 bases and J by 0 bases, with 21 bases between the two germline ends. This CDR3 has 19 amino acids. The CDR3 DNA follows: TGCGCCAGCAGGACGAAGACAGTTAAAATGAGCTCCTATAATTCACCCCTCCACTTT. Its protein is CASRTKTVKMSSYNSPLHF.